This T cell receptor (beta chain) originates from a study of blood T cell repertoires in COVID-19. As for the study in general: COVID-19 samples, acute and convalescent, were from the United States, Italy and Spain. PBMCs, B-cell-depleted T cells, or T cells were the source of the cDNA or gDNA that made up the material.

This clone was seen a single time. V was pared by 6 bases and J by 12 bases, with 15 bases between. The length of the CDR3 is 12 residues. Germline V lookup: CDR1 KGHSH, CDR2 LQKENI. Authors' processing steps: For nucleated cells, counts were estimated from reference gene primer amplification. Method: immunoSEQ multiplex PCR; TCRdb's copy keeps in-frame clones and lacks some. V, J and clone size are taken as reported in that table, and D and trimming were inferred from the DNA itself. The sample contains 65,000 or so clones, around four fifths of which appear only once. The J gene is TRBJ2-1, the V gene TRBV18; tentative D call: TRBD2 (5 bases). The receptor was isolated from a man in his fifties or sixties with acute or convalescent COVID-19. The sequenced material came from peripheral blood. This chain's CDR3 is CASSRGLPGQFF. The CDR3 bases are TGTGCCAGCTCGCGAGGACTGCCCGGGCAGTTCTTC.